A single sample gave rise to the 20 T cell receptor beta chains below, sequenced in a study of OX40 agonist ivuxolimab in advanced cancers. TCRdb's copy holds only in-frame clones and misses some; the assay was immunoSEQ multiplex PCR. The repertoire holds 77,000 or so clones, 90% seen once, with around 0.35% in the top ten. The sample was CD4+ or CD8+ T cells sorted from blood, taken in a trial of the OX40 agonist ivuxolimab. Receptors were obtained from an adult with an advanced solid tumor such as melanoma, head and neck, liver or kidney cancer.

A word on this clone: Other DNA sequences of this sample code for an identical CDR3. The chain has TRBV28 and TRBJ2-7; 12 nucleotides match TRBD1. This CDR3 comprises 15 residues. With 7 bases clipped from V and 4 bases from J, the junction kept 8 bases outside the gene matches. The germline V gene has CDR1 MDHEN and CDR2 SYDVKM. For the CDR3, the DNA is TGTGCCAGCACCCACGGGACAGGGGGCGTTTACGAGCAGTACTTC. Protein: CASTHGTGGVYEQYF.

This clone was picked up one time. Written as DNA, the CDR3 is TGCGCCAGCAGCTCCGGGACAGATAATTCACCCCTCCACTTT. It specifies CASSSGTDNSPLHF. V gene TRBV5-1 combines with J gene TRBJ1-6; 7 nucleotides align to TRBD1. With V trimmed by 3 bases and J by 5 bases, 2 bases remained unmatched. CDR3 length equals 14 residues. Germline values: CDR1 SGHRS, CDR2 YFSETQ.

This chain joins TRBV19 and TRBJ2-2; D not certain. Germline lookup yields CDR1 LNHDA and CDR2 SQIVND (reference sequence). The CDR3 totals 15 residues. V dropped 0 bases and J dropped 2 bases, with 7 bases sitting between them. CDR3 amino acids: CASSIDRINTGELFF. In DNA, the CDR3 is TGTGCCAGTAGTATAGACAGAATCAACACCGGGGAGCTGTTTTTT.

This chain connects TRBV2 to TRBJ2-5; D gene ambiguous. This CDR3 contains 12 residues. Trimming shortened V by 5 bases and J by 1 base, and 5 bases separated the two germline ends. Germline V gene data show CDR1 as SNHLY and CDR2 as FYNNEI. CDR3 coding DNA: TGTGCCAGCAGTCTGATCCAAGAGACCCAGTACTTC. Amino acids: CASSLIQETQYF. The variable domain in full, completed from reference TRBV2 and TRBJ2-5, reads EPEVTQTPSHQVTQMGQEVILRCVPISNHLYFYWYRQILGQKVEFLVSFYNNEISEKSEIFDDQFSVERPDGSNFTLKIRSTKLEDSAMYFCASSLIQETQYFGPGTRLLVL.

This clone was counted between two and nine times. The chain couples TRBV7-2 to TRBJ1-5; 7 bases fit TRBD1. Germline loops: CDR1 SGHTA, CDR2 FQGNSA. V gave up 3 bases and J gave up 5 bases; unmatched junction bases: 1. The CDR3 loop spans 13 amino acids. CDR3 coding DNA: TGTGCCAGCAGCTTTGACAGGGATCAGCCCCAGCATTTT. Its translation is CASSFDRDQPQHF.

The V gene is TRBV5-4, the J gene TRBJ1-4; D gene unclear. Trimming stripped 4 bases from V and 0 bases from J, with 13 bases between. In germline, CDR1 is SGHNT, CDR2 YYREEE (reference sequence). The CDR3 sequence is 16 residues long. CDR3: CASSPADTPTNEKLFF. CDR3 bases: TGTGCCAGCAGCCCGGCCGACACCCCAACTAATGAAAAACTGTTTTTT. The whole variable domain, remainder taken from reference TRBV5-4 and TRBJ1-4, is ETGVTQSPTHLIKTRGQQVTLRCSSQSGHNTVSWYQQALGQGPQFIFQYYREEENGRGNFPPRFSGLQFPNYSSELNVNALELDDSALYLCASSPADTPTNEKLFFGSGTQLSVL.

This chain joins TRBV6-5 and TRBJ2-7; TRBD2 matches 7 bases. The CDR3 has 16 residues. In germline, CDR1 is MNHEY, CDR2 SVGAGI. With V trimmed by 2 bases and J by 2 bases, 9 bases remained unmatched. The CDR3 sequence: CASSYPDGLVPYEQYF. The CDR3 nucleotides are TGTGCCAGCAGTTACCCTGACGGACTAGTCCCCTACGAGCAGTACTTC.

This clone was recorded a few times. This chain links TRBV25-1 with TRBJ2-1, with TRBD1 as a possible D gene (6 bases). Germline CDR1 reads MGHDK; CDR2 reads SYGVNS. The CDR3 totals 16 residues. V gave up 1 base and J gave up 3 bases, with 13 bases separating them. CDR3 DNA: TGTGCCAGCAGTGAATTGGGGGCGGGTTACTACAATGAGCAGTTCTTC. Translated: CASSELGAGYYNEQFF. The full variable domain, with the rest looked up from reference TRBV25-1 and TRBJ2-1, is EADIYQTPRYLVIGTGKKITLECSQTMGHDKMYWYQQDPGMELHLIHYSYGVNSTEKGDLSSESTVSRIRTEHFPLTLESARPSHTSQYLCASSELGAGYYNEQFFGPGTRLTVL.

V gene TRBV28 combines with J gene TRBJ1-1; D ambiguous. CDR3 size: 12 residues. CDR1 and CDR2 (germline): MDHEN, SYDVKM. The germline V and J ends were trimmed by 10 bases and 8 bases, with 17 bases remaining between them. The CDR3 here is CATLRRETEAFF. The CDR3 DNA is TGTGCCACTTTAAGAAGGGAAACGGAAGCTTTCTTT.

The chain has TRBV12-5 and TRBJ2-1; D not certain. The CDR3 is 15 residues long. Trimming cost V 5 bases and J 4 bases, with 15 bases left between them. CDR1 and CDR2 (germline): LGHNT, FRNRAP. The CDR3 here is CASGESSYSYNEQFF. CDR3 nucleotides: TGTGCTAGTGGTGAGAGTTCATATTCGTACAATGAGCAGTTCTTC.

A note on this clone: The junction departs from germline at one end; a sequencing error may be responsible. The chain has TRBV4-3 and TRBJ1-1, with D uncertain. CDR3 length equals 14 residues. Germline V CDR1 and CDR2: LGHNA, YSLEER. CDR3 DNA sequence: TGCGCCAGCAGCCGGGTTTTGGGGAACCCTGAAGCTTTCTTT. Its translation: CASSRVLGNPEAFF.

This chain connects TRBV11-2 to TRBJ2-5; 13 nucleotides agree with TRBD2. The CDR3 extends over 19 amino acids. CDR1 is SGHAT and CDR2 is FQNNGV in the germline V gene. Germline trimming cut 5 bases from V and 7 bases from J; bases unmatched to any gene: 19. The CDR3 nucleotides are TGTGCCAGCAGCAGCATTGGGACTAGCGGGAAACCAGTCAAAGGGACCCAGTACTTC. This gives the protein CASSSIGTSGKPVKGTQYF.

V and J are TRBV5-4 and TRBJ1-2; 7 bases align to TRBD1. Germline V lookup: CDR1 SGHNT, CDR2 YYREEE (reference sequence). V shed 1 base, J shed 8 bases, and the junction held 5 bases outside the gene matches. CDR3 size: 13 residues. The CDR3 nucleotides are TGTGCCAGCAGCTTGTGGCAGGGGGACGGCTACACCTTC. Its protein product is CASSLWQGDGYTF. Supplemented by reference TRBV5-4 and TRBJ1-2, the full variable domain reads ETGVTQSPTHLIKTRGQQVTLRCSSQSGHNTVSWYQQALGQGPQFIFQYYREEENGRGNFPPRFSGLQFPNYSSELNVNALELDDSALYLCASSLWQGDGYTFGSGTRLTVV.

The chain joins TRBV5-1 to TRBJ2-5; the D gene is possibly TRBD2 (6 bases). Germline V gene lookup returns CDR1 SGHRS and CDR2 YFSETQ. The V end was cut by 3 bases, the J end by 5 bases, with 17 bases between. The CDR3 loop spans 15 amino acids. The CDR3 DNA sequence: TGCGCCAGCAGCTGGGGGGACCGCCGCGAGGAGACCCAGTACTTC. It is translated as CASSWGDRREETQYF.

The J gene is TRBJ1-1, the V gene TRBV14; D perhaps matches TRBD1 (6 bases). Trimming shortened V by 6 bases and J by 1 base, and 9 bases separated the two germline ends. This CDR3 is built from 13 residues. The germline CDR1 and CDR2 sequences are SGHDN and FVKESK. The CDR3 is CASSPGQNTEAFF. The CDR3 DNA follows: TGTGCCAGCAGTCCGGGACAGAACACTGAAGCTTTCTTT.

The table lists this clone with a count of one. J is TRBJ2-1 and V is TRBV28; D is perhaps TRBD1 (5 bases). V dropped 1 base and J dropped 5 bases, with 15 bases sitting between them. The CDR3 extends over 16 amino acids. Looked up from germline, CDR1 is MDHEN and CDR2 is SYDVKM. The CDR3: CASSLLGLLRNNEQFF. The CDR3 DNA is TGTGCCAGCAGTTTATTGGGGCTCCTGAGGAACAATGAGCAGTTCTTC. Complete variable domain (other parts from reference TRBV28 and TRBJ2-1): DVKVTQSSRYLVKRTGEKVFLECVQDMDHENMFWYRQDPGLGLRLIYFSYDVKMKEKGDIPEGYSVSREKKERFSLILESASTNQTSMYLCASSLLGLLRNNEQFFGPGTRLTVL.

This sequence joins TRBV6-5 and TRBJ2-7; D gene uncertain. V lost 5 bases to trimming and J lost 0 bases, with 11 bases between them. Germline V gene sequence: CDR1 MNHEY, CDR2 SVGAGI. This CDR3 has 14 residues. Here the CDR3 reads CASSATQSSYEQYF. CDR3 bases: TGTGCCAGCAGTGCCACGCAAAGCTCCTACGAGCAGTACTTC.

The chain links TRBV1 to TRBJ2-7; the table's TRBD2 call for D was not verified on the DNA. TRBV1 is an annotated pseudogene. The CDR3 runs 16 residues. The CDR3 sequence: CTSSQVGTSLIYEQYF. CDR3 nucleotide sequence: TGCACCAGCAGCCAAGTCGGGACTAGCCTGATCTACGAGCAGTACTTC.

For the CDR3, the DNA is TGTGCCAGCAGCGTACAGGTGGAGGATGAAAAACTGTTTTTT. It codes for CASSVQVEDEKLFF. The gene calls are TRBV9 and TRBJ1-4, with D unclear. V lost 1 base to trimming and J lost 6 bases, with 10 bases between them. There are 14 residues in the CDR3. In germline, CDR1 is SGDLS, CDR2 YYNGEE. Supplemented by reference TRBV9 and TRBJ1-4, the full variable domain reads DSGVTQTPKHLITATGQRVTLRCSPRSGDLSVYWYQQSLDQGLQFLIQYYNGEERAKGNILERFSAQQFPDLHSELNLSSLELGDSALYFCASSVQVEDEKLFFGSGTQLSVL.

The chain carries TRBV27 and TRBJ2-1, with TRBD1 identical over 7 bases. This CDR3 has 15 amino acids. The germline V gene has CDR1 MNHEY and CDR2 SMNVEV (reference sequence). V lost 4 bases to trimming and J lost 2 bases; unmatched junction nucleotides: 5. The DNA of the CDR3 is TGTGCCAGCAGTTCGACAGGGAGCGCCTACAATGAGCAGTTCTTC. It translates to CASSSTGSAYNEQFF.